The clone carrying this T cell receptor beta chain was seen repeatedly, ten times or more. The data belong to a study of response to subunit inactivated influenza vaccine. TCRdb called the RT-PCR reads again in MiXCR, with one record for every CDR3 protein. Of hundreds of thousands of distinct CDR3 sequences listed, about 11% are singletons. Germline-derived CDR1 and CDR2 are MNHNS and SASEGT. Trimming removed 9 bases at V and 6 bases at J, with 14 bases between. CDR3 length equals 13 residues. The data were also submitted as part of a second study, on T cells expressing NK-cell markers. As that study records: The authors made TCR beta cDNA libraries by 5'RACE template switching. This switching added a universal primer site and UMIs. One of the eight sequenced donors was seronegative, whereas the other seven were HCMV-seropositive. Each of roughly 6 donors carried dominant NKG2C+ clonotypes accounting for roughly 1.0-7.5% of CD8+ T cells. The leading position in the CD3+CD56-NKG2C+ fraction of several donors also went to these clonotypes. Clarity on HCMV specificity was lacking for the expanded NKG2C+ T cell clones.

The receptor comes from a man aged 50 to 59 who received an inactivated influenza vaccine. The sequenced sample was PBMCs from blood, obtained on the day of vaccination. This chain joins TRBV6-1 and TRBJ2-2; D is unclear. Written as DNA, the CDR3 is TGTGCCAGTGCGCAGAGGTATCCCGGGGAGCTGTTTTTT. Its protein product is CASAQRYPGELFF.